The present T cell receptor beta chain was sequenced within a study of blood T cell repertoires in COVID-19. TCRdb's copy holds only in-frame clones and misses some; the assay was immunoSEQ multiplex PCR. The sample has nearly 400,000 clones, roughly nine tenths seen once. CDR3 length: 14 amino acids. The ends lost 6 bases at V and 1 base at J; junction bases unmatched: 3. The germline V gene encodes CDR1 MDHEN and CDR2 SYDVKM. This TCR was recovered from a woman younger than 45 who had recovered from COVID-19. What was sequenced was PBMCs or T cells enriched from blood (not recorded which). The chain links TRBV28 to TRBJ2-4; 7 positions agree with TRBD1. The CDR3 DNA reads TGTGCCAGCAGCAAACAGGGGGCCAAAAACATTCAGTACTTC. Its translation is CASSKQGAKNIQYF.